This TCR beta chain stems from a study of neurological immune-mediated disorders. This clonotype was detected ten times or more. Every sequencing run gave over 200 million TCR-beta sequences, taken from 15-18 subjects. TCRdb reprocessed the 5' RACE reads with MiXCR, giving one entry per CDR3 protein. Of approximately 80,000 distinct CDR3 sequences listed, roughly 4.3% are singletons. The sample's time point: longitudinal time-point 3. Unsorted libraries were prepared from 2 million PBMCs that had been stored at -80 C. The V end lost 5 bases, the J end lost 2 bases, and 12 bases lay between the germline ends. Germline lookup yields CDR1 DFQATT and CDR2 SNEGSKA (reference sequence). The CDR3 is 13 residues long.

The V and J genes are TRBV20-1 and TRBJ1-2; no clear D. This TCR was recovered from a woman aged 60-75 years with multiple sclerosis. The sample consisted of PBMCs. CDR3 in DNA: TGCAGTGCTCGACTGGAGGGAAACTATGGCTACACCTTC. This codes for CSARLEGNYGYTF.